Sequencing of this T cell receptor beta chain was carried out in a study of Ad26.COV2.S vaccination and SARS-CoV-2 variants. Treatment given: roughly 18 received Ad26.COV2.S at low or high dose, single or two shots; about 5 received placebo; per-sample allocation not given. Sampling occurred on day 63 after the first vaccine or placebo injection. In Boston, an adult donor aged 18-55 years took part. An Ad26 vector that expressed Wuhan-strain SARS-CoV-2 spike constituted the vaccine. The protocol was immunoSEQ multiplex PCR, while the TCRdb copy is restricted to in-frame clones and leaves out a portion. The sample has 380,000 or so clones; 80% to 90% are singletons. The clonotype was recovered from a person between 18 and 65 years old who received the Ad26.COV2.S COVID-19 vaccine or a placebo. The sequencing used peripheral blood, collected in a trial of Ad26.COV2.S vaccine versus placebo.

CDR3: CASQTGAYEQYF. In DNA form, the CDR3 reads TGTGCCAGCCAGACAGGGGCTTACGAGCAGTACTTC. This chain joins TRBV18 and TRBJ2-7, with TRBD1 identical over 8 bases. CDR1 KGHSH and CDR2 LQKENI come from the germline V gene. V was pared by 8 bases and J by 4 bases, with 4 bases of the junction left unmatched. The CDR3 is 12 residues long.